The TCR beta chain described here comes from a study of beta chain features in type 1 diabetes. Trimming took 5 bases from V and 4 from J; bases not matched to a gene: 4. The CDR3 is made up of 14 amino acids. Germline V gives CDR1 SGHTA, CDR2 FQGTGA. Study results and limitations: Any PCR bias toward short templates would affect both groups alike. All four CD4+ subsets from Type 1 diabetes patients carried moderately but significantly shorter TCRB CDR3s.

As every portion of the isolated RNA was reverse transcribed, the sequencing read expressed TCRB transcripts. The table came from immunoSEQ multiplex PCR; TCRdb's copy has only in-frame clones and leaves some out. This sample has about 53,000 clones, with 50% to 55% found just once. To note about this clone: Its antigen is unknown.

The chain carries TRBV7-3 and TRBJ2-4; TRBD1 matches 8 bases. The sequence derives from a woman aged 40-49 years with type 1 diabetes. The sample taken for sequencing was Tregs from blood. The CDR3 bases are TGTGCCAGCAGCCCCACAGGGGGGAAAAACATTCAGTACTTC. The encoded protein is CASSPTGGKNIQYF.